This TCR beta chain was sequenced during a study of CD8 T cells in Susac syndrome. Negative isolation was applied to CD8+ and CD4+ T cells, and FACS enrichment was applied to TEMRA cells. An input of about 0.5 to 1 ug of RNA was subjected to reverse transcription using random hexamers. Via MiXCR, TCRdb re-called the immunoSEQ multiplex PCR reads, giving one row per CDR3 protein. The sample shows some 250,000 distinct CDR3 sequences, about 96% of them seen only once. The germline gives CDR1 SGHRS, CDR2 YFSETQ. J gave up 6 bases and V 0 bases, and 9 bases lay outside the gene matches. CDR3 size: 16 residues.

Sequenced input: CD4+ T cells from PBMCs. V usage is TRBV5-1 and J usage is TRBJ2-7; the match to TRBD1 covers 10 bases. The TCR was taken from a human donor with Susac syndrome. The CDR3 sequence is CASSLGSRDRGGEQYF. The CDR3 bases are TGCGCCAGCAGCTTGGGTAGTCGGGACAGGGGTGGCGAGCAGTACTTC.